The rows below give T cell receptor beta chains drawn from one sample of a study of blood T cells in healthy people across ages. TCRdb analysed the 5' RACE reads with MiXCR anew, one entry per CDR3 protein. This sample has fewer than 2,000,000 distinct CDR3 sequences; 30% to 35% occur once, and the top ten carry over 9%. Sequencing was done on a sample of blood. These receptors all stem from a woman under 40 in good health. Each CDR3 is given with its conserved first and last residue. A D gene is named only where the DNA matches it firmly. The size field is filled for only some rows; it gives once, few, many or a size class.

size,V,D,J,CDR3,DNA
few,TRBV12-3/TRBV12-4,-,TRBJ1-4,CASSSGKGEEKLFF,TGTGCCAGCAGTTCCGGAAAGGGAGAGGAAAAACTGTTTTTT
few,TRBV27,TRBD2,TRBJ2-5,CASSFFSGSRETQYF,TGTGCCAGCAGTTTTTTTAGCGGGAGTCGAGAGACCCAGTACTTC
-,TRBV20-1,TRBD2,TRBJ2-1,CSARGGLAGGRPSDNEQFF,TGCAGTGCTAGGGGGGGCTTAGCGGGAGGGCGGCCGTCGGACAATGAGCAGTTCTTC
few,TRBV29-1,-,TRBJ1-1,CSVRGWGTEAFF,TGCAGCGTTCGGGGTTGGGGCACTGAAGCTTTCTTT
few,TRBV9,TRBD2,TRBJ2-2,CASSPILAGGGTGELFF,TGTGCCAGCAGCCCTATCCTAGCGGGAGGGGGCACCGGGGAGCTGTTTTTT
-,TRBV28,-,TRBJ1-1,CASSYAGFDTEAFF,TGTGCCAGCAGTTACGCGGGGTTCGACACTGAAGCTTTCTTT
-,TRBV6-6,-,TRBJ2-7,CASSYPNERREQYF,TGTGCCAGCAGTTACCCCAACGAAAGGCGCGAGCAGTACTTC
few,TRBV5-1,-,TRBJ2-5,CASSLLGAKETQYF,TGCGCCAGCAGCCTCTTAGGGGCTAAAGAGACCCAGTACTTC
-,TRBV29-1,-,TRBJ1-2,CSVEGSSGLGYGYTF,TGCAGCGTTGAAGGCAGTAGTGGGTTGGGCTATGGCTACACCTTC
-,TRBV5-1,-,TRBJ1-1,CASSLARDTTNPMNTKAFF,TGCGCCAGCAGCTTGGCCCGGGACACAACAAACCCAATGAACACTAAAGCTTTCTTT
-,TRBV13,-,TRBJ2-2,CASSGAITGELFF,TGTGCCAGCAGCGGGGCAATAACCGGGGAGCTGTTTTTT
-,TRBV10-3,-,TRBJ1-2,CAISDGGGAVNSGYTF,TGTGCCATCAGCGATGGGGGGGGCGCCGTAAACAGTGGCTACACCTTC
many,TRBV10-3,TRBD1,TRBJ2-1,CAISEEEDRGQDNEQFF,TGTGCCATCAGTGAGGAGGAGGACAGGGGGCAGGACAATGAGCAGTTCTTC
-,TRBV14,-,TRBJ2-5,CASSQDRLRGETQYF,TGTGCCAGCAGCCAAGATCGCTTGCGGGGAGAGACCCAGTACTTC
few,TRBV28,-,TRBJ1-2,CASSPPPRPRYGYTF,TGTGCCAGCAGTCCCCCGCCACGGCCCCGCTATGGCTACACCTTC
-,TRBV5-1,TRBD1,TRBJ2-1,CASGQPAGGEQFF,TGCGCCAGCGGACAGCCGGCAGGGGGTGAGCAGTTCTTC